One sample yielded the 3 T cell receptor beta chains listed below, sequenced in a study of shared clonotypes between healthy human individuals. Sequencing used immunoSEQ multiplex PCR; TCRdb keeps in-frame clones, though not all of them. The sample lists under 150,000 clones; more than 65% were seen once. The sample was memory CD8+ T cells sorted from blood. Subset indicated: CD45RO+ cells pooled with CCR7-negative TemRA cells. These receptor sequences come from a woman in her 30s in good health.

The chain uses TRBV19 and TRBJ1-4, with D maybe TRBD1 (5 bases). The CDR3 sequence is 14 residues long. The V gene lost 8 bases and the J gene lost 7 bases, with 17 bases spanning the gap. Per germline, CDR1 LNHDA and CDR2 SQIVND (reference sequence). CDR3 amino acids: CASRGKPGAEKLFF. In nucleotides, the CDR3 is TGTGCCAGTCGGGGGAAACCTGGGGCTGAAAAACTGTTTTTT.

This clone appeared once. The chain has TRBV30 and TRBJ2-2; no reliable D call. The V gene's germline CDR1 is GTSNPN and CDR2 SVGIG (reference sequence). V dropped 1 base and J dropped 0 bases, with 3 bases sitting between them. The CDR3 consists of 13 residues. CDR3 region: CAWSASNTGELFF. DNA for the CDR3: TGTGCCTGGAGTGCCTCGAACACCGGGGAGCTGTTTTTT. Using reference TRBV30 and TRBJ2-2 for the parts outside the CDR3, the full variable domain is SQTIHQWPATLVQPVGSPLSLECTVEGTSNPNLYWYRQAAGRGLQLLFYSVGIGQISSEVPQNLSASRPQDRQFILSSKKLLLSDSGFYLCAWSASNTGELFFGEGSRLTVL.

The chain uses TRBV19 and TRBJ1-4; 7 bases line up with TRBD1. The germline gives CDR1 LNHDA, CDR2 SQIVND (reference sequence). CDR3 size: 15 residues. The V segment lost 5 bases and the J segment 1 base; nucleotides outside the gene matches: 4. CDR3: CASSPGTETNEKLFF. For the CDR3, the DNA is TGTGCCAGTAGTCCCGGGACAGAAACTAATGAAAAACTGTTTTTT.